This TCR beta chain stems from a study of CD8 T cells in Susac syndrome. The V segment lost 4 bases and the J segment 6 bases; nucleotides outside the gene matches: 6. The CDR3 contains 15 residues. The germline V gene has CDR1 SEHNR and CDR2 FQNEAQ (reference sequence). RNA amounts of roughly 0.5 to 1 ug underwent reverse transcription with random hexamers. TCRdb ran MiXCR on the immunoSEQ multiplex PCR reads and lists one entry per CDR3 protein. The table records some 220,000 distinct CDR3 sequences, nearly 97% of them present only once. The TCR originated in a human donor with multiple sclerosis. Sample: CD4+ T cells from PBMCs. The V gene is TRBV7-9, the J gene TRBJ2-7; 13 nucleotides match TRBD2. As DNA, the CDR3 is TGTGCCAGCAGCTGGGGGGGGACTAGCGGGACCGAGCAGTACTTC. Protein sequence: CASSWGGTSGTEQYF.